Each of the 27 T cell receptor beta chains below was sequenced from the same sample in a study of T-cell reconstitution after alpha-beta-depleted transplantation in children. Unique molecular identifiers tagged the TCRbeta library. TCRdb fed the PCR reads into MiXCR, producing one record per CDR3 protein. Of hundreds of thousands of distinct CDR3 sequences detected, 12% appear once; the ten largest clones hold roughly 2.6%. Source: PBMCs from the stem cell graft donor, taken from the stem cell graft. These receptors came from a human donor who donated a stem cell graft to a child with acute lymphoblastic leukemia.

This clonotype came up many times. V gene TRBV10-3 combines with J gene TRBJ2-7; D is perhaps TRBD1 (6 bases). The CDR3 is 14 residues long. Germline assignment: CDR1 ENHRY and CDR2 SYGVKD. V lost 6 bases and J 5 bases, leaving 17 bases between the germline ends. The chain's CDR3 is CAISATKTGHEQYF. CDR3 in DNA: TGTGCCATCAGCGCTACAAAGACAGGCCACGAGCAGTACTTC.

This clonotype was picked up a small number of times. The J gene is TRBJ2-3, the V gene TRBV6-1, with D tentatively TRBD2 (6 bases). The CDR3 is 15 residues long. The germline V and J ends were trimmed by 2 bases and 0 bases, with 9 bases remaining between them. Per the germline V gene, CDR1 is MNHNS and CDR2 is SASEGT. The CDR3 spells CASSERGLSTDTQYF. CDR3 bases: TGTGCCAGCAGTGAACGGGGGTTGAGCACAGATACGCAGTATTTT.

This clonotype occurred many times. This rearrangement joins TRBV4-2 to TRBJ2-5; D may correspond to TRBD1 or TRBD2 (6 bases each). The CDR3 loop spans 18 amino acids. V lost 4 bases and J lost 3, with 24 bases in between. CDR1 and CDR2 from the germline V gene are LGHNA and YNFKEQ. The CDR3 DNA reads TGTGCCAGCAGCCCATGGGGTGGGGGGCTGAACCCTAAAGAGACCCAGTACTTC. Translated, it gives CASSPWGGGLNPKETQYF.

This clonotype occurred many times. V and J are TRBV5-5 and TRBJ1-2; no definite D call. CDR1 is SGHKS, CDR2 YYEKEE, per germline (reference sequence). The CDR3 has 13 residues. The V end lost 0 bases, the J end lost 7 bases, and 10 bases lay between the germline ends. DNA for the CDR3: TGTGCCAGCAGCTTGGCCCCTGACGGTGGCTACACCTTC. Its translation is CASSLAPDGGYTF.

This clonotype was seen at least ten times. The CDR3 sequence is CASSQRIGGSTDTQYF. The CDR3 bases are TGTGCCAGCAGCCAAAGAATCGGAGGGAGCACAGATACGCAGTATTTT. The rearrangement uses TRBV7-2 and TRBJ2-3, with D possibly TRBD2 on 6 matching bases. CDR3 length: 16 residues. V was cut by 5 bases and J by 0 bases, with 15 bases left in between. The V gene's germline CDR1 is SGHTA and CDR2 FQGNSA.

CDR3 region: CASSPGPSGYSSYEQYF. For the CDR3, the DNA is TGTGCCAGCAGCCCTGGGCCTAGCGGGTACTCCTCCTACGAGCAGTACTTC. This chain links TRBV12-1 with TRBJ2-7; TRBD2 is the table's D call and was not checked against the DNA. TRBV12-1 is a listed pseudogene. The CDR3 consists of 17 residues.

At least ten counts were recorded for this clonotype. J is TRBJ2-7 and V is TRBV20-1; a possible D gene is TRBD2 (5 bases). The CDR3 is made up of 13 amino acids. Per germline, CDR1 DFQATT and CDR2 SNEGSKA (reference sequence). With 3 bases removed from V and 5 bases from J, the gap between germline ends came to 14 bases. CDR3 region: CSASPGSSDEQYF. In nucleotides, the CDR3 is TGCAGTGCTAGCCCGGGGAGTTCCGACGAGCAGTACTTC.

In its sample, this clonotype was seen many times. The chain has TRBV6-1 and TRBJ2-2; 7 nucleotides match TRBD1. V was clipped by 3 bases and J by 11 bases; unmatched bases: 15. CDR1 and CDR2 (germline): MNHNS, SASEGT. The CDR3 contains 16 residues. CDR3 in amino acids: CASSEGKGTVKRELFF. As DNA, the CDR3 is TGTGCCAGCAGTGAGGGGAAAGGGACAGTAAAGAGAGAGCTGTTTTTT.

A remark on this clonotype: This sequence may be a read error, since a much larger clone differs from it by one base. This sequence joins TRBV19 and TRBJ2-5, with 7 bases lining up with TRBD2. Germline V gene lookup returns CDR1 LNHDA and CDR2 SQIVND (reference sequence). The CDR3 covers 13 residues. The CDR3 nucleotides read TGTGCCAGTAGTGGGAGGGGAAGAGAGCCCCAGTACTTC. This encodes CASSGRGREPQYF.

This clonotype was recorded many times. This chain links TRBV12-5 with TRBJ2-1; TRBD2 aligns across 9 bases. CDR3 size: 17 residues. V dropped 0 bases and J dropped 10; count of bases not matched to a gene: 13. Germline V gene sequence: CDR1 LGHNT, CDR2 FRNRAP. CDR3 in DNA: TGTGCTAGTGGTTTGGTACGGGGGATTAGCGGGAGTTCAGAGCAGTTCTTC. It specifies CASGLVRGISGSSEQFF.

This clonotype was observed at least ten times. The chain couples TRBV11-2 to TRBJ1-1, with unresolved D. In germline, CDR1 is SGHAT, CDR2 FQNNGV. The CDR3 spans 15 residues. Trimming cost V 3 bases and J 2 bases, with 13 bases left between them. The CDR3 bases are TGTGCCAGCAGCTTGTCGGATCTGATCAACACTGAAGCTTTCTTT. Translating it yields CASSLSDLINTEAFF.

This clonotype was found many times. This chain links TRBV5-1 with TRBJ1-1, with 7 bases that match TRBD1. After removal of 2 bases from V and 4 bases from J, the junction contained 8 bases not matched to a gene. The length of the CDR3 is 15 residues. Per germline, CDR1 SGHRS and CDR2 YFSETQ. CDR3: CASSFSGGVGTEAFF. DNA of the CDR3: TGCGCCAGCAGCTTTTCAGGGGGGGTGGGCACTGAAGCTTTCTTT.

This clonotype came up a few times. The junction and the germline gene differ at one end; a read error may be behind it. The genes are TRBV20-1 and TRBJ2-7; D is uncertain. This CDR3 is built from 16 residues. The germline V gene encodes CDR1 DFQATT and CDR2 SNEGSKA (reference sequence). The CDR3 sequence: CCAREDQSLFSYEQYF. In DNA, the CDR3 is TGCTGTGCTAGAGAGGACCAATCATTATTCTCCTACGAGCAGTACTTC.

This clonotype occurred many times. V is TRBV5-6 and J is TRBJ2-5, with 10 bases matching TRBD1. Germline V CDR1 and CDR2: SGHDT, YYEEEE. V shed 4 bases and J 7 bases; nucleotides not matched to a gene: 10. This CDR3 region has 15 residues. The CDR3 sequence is CASSPAGQGIWTQYF. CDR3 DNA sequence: TGTGCCAGCAGCCCGGCGGGACAGGGGATTTGGACCCAGTACTTC. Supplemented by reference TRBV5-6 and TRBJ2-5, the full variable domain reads DAGVTQSPTHLIKTRGQQVTLRCSPKSGHDTVSWYQQALGQGPQFIFQYYEEEERQRGNFPDRFSGHQFPNYSSELNVNALLLGDSALYLCASSPAGQGIWTQYFGPGTRLLVL.

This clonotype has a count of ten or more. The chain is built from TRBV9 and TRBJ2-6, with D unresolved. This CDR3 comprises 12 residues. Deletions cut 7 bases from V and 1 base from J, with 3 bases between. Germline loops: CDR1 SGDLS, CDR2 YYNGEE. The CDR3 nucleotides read TGTGCCAGCGAATCTGGGGCCAACGTCCTGACTTTC. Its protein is CASESGANVLTF. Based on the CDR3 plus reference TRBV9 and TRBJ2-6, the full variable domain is DSGVTQTPKHLITATGQRVTLRCSPRSGDLSVYWYQQSLDQGLQFLIQYYNGEERAKGNILERFSAQQFPDLHSELNLSSLELGDSALYFCASESGANVLTFGAGSRLTVL.

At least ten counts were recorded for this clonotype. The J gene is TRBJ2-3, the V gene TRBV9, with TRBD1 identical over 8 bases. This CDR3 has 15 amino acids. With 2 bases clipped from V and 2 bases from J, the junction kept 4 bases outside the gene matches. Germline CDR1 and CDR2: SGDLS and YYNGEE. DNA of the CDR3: TGTGCCAGCAGCGTTGACAGGGGTTTCACAGATACGCAGTATTTT. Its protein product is CASSVDRGFTDTQYF.

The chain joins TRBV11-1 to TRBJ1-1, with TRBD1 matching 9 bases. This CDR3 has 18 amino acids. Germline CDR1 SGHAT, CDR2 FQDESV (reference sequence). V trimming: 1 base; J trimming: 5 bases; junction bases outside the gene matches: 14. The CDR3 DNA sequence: TGTGCCAGCAGCTTAGGACCCGGGACAGGGTGGTTAGGGACTGAAGCTTTCTTT. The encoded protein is CASSLGPGTGWLGTEAFF.

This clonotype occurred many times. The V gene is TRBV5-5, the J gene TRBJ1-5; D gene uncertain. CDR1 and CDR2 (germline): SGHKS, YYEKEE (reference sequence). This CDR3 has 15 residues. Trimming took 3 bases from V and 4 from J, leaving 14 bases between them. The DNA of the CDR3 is TGTGCCAGCAGCTACACGAGTTCCGGAAATCAGCCCCAGCATTTT. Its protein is CASSYTSSGNQPQHF.

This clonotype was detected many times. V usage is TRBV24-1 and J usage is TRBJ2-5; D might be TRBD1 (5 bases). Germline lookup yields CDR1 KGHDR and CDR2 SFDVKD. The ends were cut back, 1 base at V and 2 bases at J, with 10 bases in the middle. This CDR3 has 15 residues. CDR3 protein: CATSDFSQGQETQYF. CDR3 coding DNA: TGTGCCACCAGTGATTTTAGCCAGGGACAAGAGACCCAGTACTTC.

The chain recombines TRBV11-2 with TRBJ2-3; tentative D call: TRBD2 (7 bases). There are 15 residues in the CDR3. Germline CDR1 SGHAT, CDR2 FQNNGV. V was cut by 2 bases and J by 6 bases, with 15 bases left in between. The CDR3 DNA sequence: TGTGCCAGCAGCTTAAATCGGGGGGCAGGTGATACGCAGTATTTT. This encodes CASSLNRGAGDTQYF.

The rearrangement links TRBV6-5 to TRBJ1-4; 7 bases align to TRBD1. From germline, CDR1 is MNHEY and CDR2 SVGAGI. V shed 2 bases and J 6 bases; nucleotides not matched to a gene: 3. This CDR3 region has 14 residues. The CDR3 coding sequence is TGTGCCAGCAGTTACGACAGGGTTGATGAAAAACTGTTTTTT. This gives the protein CASSYDRVDEKLFF.

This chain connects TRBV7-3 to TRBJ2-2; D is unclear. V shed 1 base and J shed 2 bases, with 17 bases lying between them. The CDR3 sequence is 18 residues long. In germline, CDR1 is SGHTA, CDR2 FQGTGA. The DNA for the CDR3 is TGTGCCAGCAGCTTAAGCATGGGCGGTGGGCCCAACACCGGGGAGCTGTTTTTT. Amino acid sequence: CASSLSMGGGPNTGELFF. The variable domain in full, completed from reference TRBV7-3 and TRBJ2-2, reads GAGVSQTPSNKVTEKGKYVELRCDPISGHTALYWYRQSLGQGPEFLIYFQGTGAADDSGLPNDRFFAVRPEGSVSTLKIQRTERGDSAVYLCASSLSMGGGPNTGELFFGEGSRLTVL.

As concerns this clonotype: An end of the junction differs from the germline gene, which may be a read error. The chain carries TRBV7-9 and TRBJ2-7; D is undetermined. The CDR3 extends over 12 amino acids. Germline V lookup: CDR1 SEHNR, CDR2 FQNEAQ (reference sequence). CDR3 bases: TGTTCCAGCAGCTTAGCTGGCGGCGAGCAGTACTTC. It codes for CSSSLAGGEQYF.

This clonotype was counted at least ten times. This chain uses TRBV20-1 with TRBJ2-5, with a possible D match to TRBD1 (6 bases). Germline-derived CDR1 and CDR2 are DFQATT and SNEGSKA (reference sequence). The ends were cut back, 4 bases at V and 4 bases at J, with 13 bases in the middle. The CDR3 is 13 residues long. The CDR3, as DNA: TGCAGTGCTACTCCGGGACACGGAGAGACCCAGTACTTC. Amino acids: CSATPGHGETQYF.

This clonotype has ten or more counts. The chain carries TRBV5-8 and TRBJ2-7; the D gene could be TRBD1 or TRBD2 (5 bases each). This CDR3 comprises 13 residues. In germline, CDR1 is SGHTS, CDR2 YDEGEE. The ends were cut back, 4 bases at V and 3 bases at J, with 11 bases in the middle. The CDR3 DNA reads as TGTGCCAGCAGCCCCGGGACCCACTACGAGCAGTACTTC. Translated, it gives CASSPGTHYEQYF.

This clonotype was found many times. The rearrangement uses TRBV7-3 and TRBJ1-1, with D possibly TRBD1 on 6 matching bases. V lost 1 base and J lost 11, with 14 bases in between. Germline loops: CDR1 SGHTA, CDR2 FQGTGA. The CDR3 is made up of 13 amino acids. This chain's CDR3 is CASSLSSGGRAFF. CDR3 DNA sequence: TGTGCCAGCAGCTTAAGTTCCGGGGGCAGGGCTTTCTTT. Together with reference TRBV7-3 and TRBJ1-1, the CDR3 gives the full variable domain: GAGVSQTPSNKVTEKGKYVELRCDPISGHTALYWYRQSLGQGPEFLIYFQGTGAADDSGLPNDRFFAVRPEGSVSTLKIQRTERGDSAVYLCASSLSSGGRAFFGQGTRLTVV.

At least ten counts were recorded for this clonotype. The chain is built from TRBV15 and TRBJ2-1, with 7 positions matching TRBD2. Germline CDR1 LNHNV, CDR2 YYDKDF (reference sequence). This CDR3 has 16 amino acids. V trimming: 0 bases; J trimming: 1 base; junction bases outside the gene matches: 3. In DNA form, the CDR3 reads TGTGCCACCAGCAGAGATAGCGGGCCGTCCTACAATGAGCAGTTCTTC. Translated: CATSRDSGPSYNEQFF. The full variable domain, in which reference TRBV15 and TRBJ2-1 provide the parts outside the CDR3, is DAMVIQNPRYQVTQFGKPVTLSCSQTLNHNVMYWYQQKSSQAPKLLFHYYDKDFNNEADTPDNFQSRRPNTSFCFLDIRSPGLGDTAMYLCATSRDSGPSYNEQFFGPGTRLTVL.